This passage covers 13 T cell receptor beta chains from one sample sequenced in a study of blood T cell repertoires in COVID-19. Generated by immunoSEQ multiplex PCR, the TCRdb table keeps only in-frame clones and is missing some. The sample carries hundreds of thousands of clones, approximately 80% recorded once. The sequenced sample was peripheral blood. The receptor set was obtained from a woman at least 80 years old with acute or convalescent COVID-19.

This chain connects TRBV28 to TRBJ2-1; TRBD2 aligns across 7 bases. Germline assignment: CDR1 MDHEN and CDR2 SYDVKM. CDR3 length equals 15 residues. Trimming at V came to 6 bases and at J to 8 bases, leaving 13 bases not matched to a gene. The CDR3 loop is CASSYTRTRSDEQFF. The CDR3 nucleotides read TGTGCCAGCAGCTACACCCGGACTAGATCGGATGAGCAGTTCTTC. Full variable domain (outside the CDR3, taken from reference TRBV28 and TRBJ2-1): DVKVTQSSRYLVKRTGEKVFLECVQDMDHENMFWYRQDPGLGLRLIYFSYDVKMKEKGDIPEGYSVSREKKERFSLILESASTNQTSMYLCASSYTRTRSDEQFFGPGTRLTVL.

Only one count was recorded for this clone. The chain joins TRBV4-3 to TRBJ2-1; possible D gene TRBD2, 7 bases. Germline V lookup: CDR1 LGHNA, CDR2 YSLEER. This CDR3 is built from 18 residues. Trimming stripped 0 bases from V and 7 bases from J, with 22 bases between. The chain's CDR3 is CASSQDGPGAGARNEQFF. The CDR3 DNA reads as TGCGCCAGCAGCCAAGATGGCCCCGGGGCGGGGGCGAGAAATGAGCAGTTCTTC.

This chain links TRBV19 with TRBJ2-7; D is possibly TRBD1 (5 bases). Germline V gene data show CDR1 as LNHDA and CDR2 as SQIVND (reference sequence). This CDR3 contains 14 residues. The V end was cut by 3 bases, the J end by 2 bases, with 11 bases between. In DNA form, the CDR3 reads TGTGCCAGTAGTATTCGACAGTTACCCTACGAGCAGTACTTC. Its translation is CASSIRQLPYEQYF.

The genes are TRBV5-4 and TRBJ1-1; D possibly corresponds to TRBD1 (5 bases). There are 14 residues in the CDR3. CDR1 SGHNT and CDR2 YYREEE come from the germline V gene (reference sequence). Trimming cost V 0 bases and J 4 bases, with 10 bases left between them. The CDR3: CASSLDQGTTEAFF. For the CDR3, the DNA is TGTGCCAGCAGCTTGGATCAGGGAACCACTGAAGCTTTCTTT.

V gene TRBV7-2 combines with J gene TRBJ1-5; D may be TRBD1 (5 bases). Trimming shortened V by 1 base and J by 4 bases, and 11 bases separated the two germline ends. CDR1 is SGHTA, CDR2 FQGNSA, per germline. The CDR3 contains 15 residues. CDR3 nucleotides: TGTGCCAGCAGCTTAGGTGACAGCGAGAATCAGCCCCAGCATTTT. Translating it yields CASSLGDSENQPQHF.

The rearrangement joins TRBV11-2 to TRBJ2-2; 13 positions agree with TRBD2. V trimming: 5 bases; J trimming: 3 bases; junction bases outside the gene matches: 9. The CDR3 has 18 amino acids. The germline V gene encodes CDR1 SGHAT and CDR2 FQNNGV. The CDR3 DNA follows: TGTGCCAGCAGCCTTCGACTAGCGGGGGGCCGGGACACCGGGGAGCTGTTTTTT. Translating gives CASSLRLAGGRDTGELFF.

The V and J genes are TRBV5-1 and TRBJ2-1; D gene ambiguous. Trimming took off 0 bases at V and 7 bases at J, with 8 bases between the two ends. Per germline, CDR1 SGHRS and CDR2 YFSETQ. The CDR3 is 13 amino acids. CDR3 protein: CASSLELLNEQFF. In DNA form, the CDR3 reads TGCGCCAGCAGCTTGGAACTACTAAATGAGCAGTTCTTC. Complete variable domain (other parts from reference TRBV5-1 and TRBJ2-1): KAGVTQTPRYLIKTRGQQVTLSCSPISGHRSVSWYQQTPGQGLQFLFEYFSETQRNKGNFPGRFSGRQFSNSRSEMNVSTLELGDSALYLCASSLELLNEQFFGPGTRLTVL.

The chain links TRBV7-8 to TRBJ2-1, with 8 bases that match TRBD1. J lost 3 bases, V lost 5 bases, and 9 bases had no gene match. CDR3 length: 16 residues. The germline V gene has CDR1 SGHVS and CDR2 FQNEAQ. The CDR3 sequence is CASSPRTGISYNEQFF. CDR3 coding DNA: TGTGCCAGCAGCCCTCGGACAGGGATTAGCTACAATGAGCAGTTCTTC.

As for this clone: Distinct nucleotide sequences in the sample also encode this CDR3. Here the CDR3 DNA reads TGTGCCAGTAGTATTTCTAGCGGGAGCTCCTACGAGCAGTACTTC. It encodes CASSISSGSSYEQYF. The chain is built from TRBV19 and TRBJ2-7; 10 bases agree with TRBD2. The trim removed 3 bases at V and 0 bases at J, leaving 2 bases unmatched. This CDR3 is 15 amino acids long. Germline-derived CDR1 and CDR2 are LNHDA and SQIVND (reference sequence).

V and J are TRBV27 and TRBJ2-5; 9 positions agree with TRBD1. J gave up 3 bases and V 6 bases, and 11 bases lay outside the gene matches. The CDR3 has 16 amino acids. Germline CDR1 MNHEY, CDR2 SMNVEV (reference sequence). The CDR3 coding sequence is TGTGCCAGCAGGAAGGGGGTTGGGACAGGGAAAGAGACCCAGTACTTC. It specifies CASRKGVGTGKETQYF.

V is TRBV30 and J is TRBJ2-1; 9 bases map to TRBD1. This CDR3 is 14 amino acids long. CDR1 is GTSNPN, CDR2 SVGIG, per germline (reference sequence). V shed 3 bases and J 6 bases; nucleotides not matched to a gene: 6. CDR3 nucleotide sequence: TGTGCCTGGAGCGGACAGGGGTTTGTCAATGAGCAGTTCTTC. Translated, it gives CAWSGQGFVNEQFF.

This clone was seen many times. V gene TRBV21-1 combines with J gene TRBJ2-7; no DNA check was done on the table's D call, TRBD1. TRBV21-1 is a pseudogene. The length of the CDR3 is 14 residues. CDR3 DNA sequence: TGTGCCAGCAGCATTGGGGGACAGGGGATTGAGCAGTACTTC. It encodes CASSIGGQGIEQYF.

This clone was seen a single time. V and J are TRBV11-3 and TRBJ2-3; TRBD1 agrees at 9 bases. The CDR3 is 17 amino acids. CDR1 SGHNT and CDR2 YENEEA come from the germline V gene. Unmatched junction bases numbered 8, after V lost 4 bases and J lost 0 bases. CDR3 sequence: CASSSRQGGTSTDTQYF. The CDR3 DNA is TGTGCCAGCAGCTCCCGACAGGGGGGTACTAGCACAGATACGCAGTATTTT.